Listed below are T cell receptor beta chains from one sample, sequenced in a study of T cell repertoires in cytomegalovirus infection. TCRdb ran MiXCR on the reads and lists one entry per CDR3 protein. The sample includes 300,000 to 400,000 distinct CDR3 sequences, less than 20% of them seen just once. Sequencing was carried out using PBMCs. The receptors here all came from a human donor in good health (CMV status not recorded). Some clones in this sample may be carry-over from other donors' samples. The CDR3 runs from the conserved cysteine through the conserved F or W. Fields, in order: V gene, clone size, D gene, J gene, CDR3 DNA, CDR3 protein. The D gene is left open where the match is weak. Clone size is stated in some rows and not others, as once, few, many or a class when expanded.

TRBV28	.	.	TRBJ1-1	TGTGCCAGCAGTTTACGACACGTGGTGGACACTGAAGCTTTCTTT	CASSLRHVVDTEAFF
TRBV20-1	few	.	TRBJ1-1	TGCAGTGCTATTCCGTCCGGACAGAACACTGAAGCTTTCTTT	CSAIPSGQNTEAFF
TRBV7-8	many	TRBD2	TRBJ2-3	TGTGCCAGCAGCTTAGCGAGTCTAGCGGACACAGATACGCAGTATTTT	CASSLASLADTDTQYF
TRBV2	.	TRBD2	TRBJ2-1	TGTGCCAGCAGTGGCGATAGCGGGACCTACAATGAGCAGTTCTTC	CASSGDSGTYNEQFF
TRBV4-1	.	.	TRBJ1-4	TGCGCCAGCAGCGATCTATTGGGAAAACTGTTTTTT	CASSDLLGKLFF
TRBV11-2	.	.	TRBJ2-7	TGTGCCAGCAGCCTGACCGGGCCCGCCTACGAGCAGTACTTC	CASSLTGPAYEQYF
TRBV9	many	TRBD2	TRBJ2-2	TGTGCCAGCAGCGTAGGACTAGCGGGGGAGACCGGGGAGCTGTTTTTT	CASSVGLAGETGELFF
TRBV6-2/TRBV6-3	.	.	TRBJ2-5	TGTGCCAGCACTTCCCGGAGGTACCAAGAGACCCAGTACTTC	CASTSRRYQETQYF
TRBV19	few	.	TRBJ1-6	TGTGCCAGTAGCGAGGACTCCTATAATTCACCCCTCCACTTT	CASSEDSYNSPLHF
TRBV12-3/TRBV12-4	many	.	TRBJ2-1	TGTGCCAGCAGTTTAGCCCCCCCATACAATGAGCAGTTCTTC	CASSLAPPYNEQFF
TRBV24-1	few	.	TRBJ2-2	TGTGCCACCAGTGAGATTCGCGCCACCGGGGAGCTGTTTTTT	CATSEIRATGELFF
TRBV7-2	many	.	TRBJ1-5	TGTGCCAGCAGCCTTGGGGGAACTAATCAGCCCCAGCATTTT	CASSLGGTNQPQHF
TRBV20-1	few	.	TRBJ2-7	TGCAGTGCTAGGATAGCGTCCAGAGGTGTCGAGCAGTACTTC	CSARIASRGVEQYF
TRBV11-2	many	.	TRBJ2-7	TGTGCCAGCAGCTTAGTGGAGCGGGTCCTGTACTTC	CASSLVERVLYF
TRBV7-9	.	.	TRBJ2-7	TGTGCCTCCGGGGGAGCCTCATACGAGCAGTACTTC	CASGGASYEQYF
TRBV4-3	.	.	TRBJ1-2	TGCGCCAGCAGCCAGCCAGGTCCGGGGCACAGCTATGGCTACACCTTC	CASSQPGPGHSYGYTF
TRBV20-1	few	TRBD1	TRBJ2-7	TGCAGTGCTGGGACAGGCTCCTACGAGCAGTACTTC	CSAGTGSYEQYF
TRBV28	many	.	TRBJ1-1	TGTGCCAGCAGGACACAGGGCTACACTGAAGCTTTCTTT	CASRTQGYTEAFF
TRBV12-5	.	.	TRBJ2-4	TGTGCTAGTGGTTGCCCGATACCGACAATCTCCCCAGACATTCAGTACTTC	CASGCPIPTISPDIQYF
TRBV7-8	few	.	TRBJ2-5	TGTGCCAGCAGCTTTGGACAGCAAGAGACCCAGTACTTC	CASSFGQQETQYF
TRBV7-9	many	.	TRBJ2-7	TGTGCCAGCAGCTCCTCCGGGACGGATGCCTACGAGCAGTACTTC	CASSSSGTDAYEQYF
TRBV7-2	many	TRBD1	TRBJ1-4	TGTGCCAGCAGCCTCGACAGGGCTCGGGCTAATGAAAAACTGTTTTTT	CASSLDRARANEKLFF
TRBV11-2	.	TRBD2	TRBJ2-7	TGTGCCAGCAGCTACGGTAGCGGGAGCGAGCAGTACTTC	CASSYGSGSEQYF
TRBV2	few	.	TRBJ1-1	TGTGCCAGCAGAGCCATCTGGGGGGAGGACACTGAAGCTTTCTTT	CASRAIWGEDTEAFF
TRBV7-8	many	TRBD1	TRBJ1-2	TGTGCCAGCAGCTTAAACACGGGACAGGATGTTTATGGCTACACCTTC	CASSLNTGQDVYGYTF
TRBV19	few	.	TRBJ1-2	TGTGCCAGTAGTATAGACAGTTGGAACTATGGCTACACCTTC	CASSIDSWNYGYTF
TRBV27	.	TRBD1	TRBJ1-1	TGTGCCAGCAGGCCCGGGACAGGAAAAAAGAACACTGAAGCTTTCTTT	CASRPGTGKKNTEAFF
TRBV12-3/TRBV12-4	.	.	TRBJ2-5	TGTGCCAGCACAACCCAGGGGACATTGGAGACCCAGTACTTC	CASTTQGTLETQYF
TRBV6-6	.	.	TRBJ2-7	TGTGCCAGCAGCCACCCCCAGGGTTTCGAGCAGTACTTC	CASSHPQGFEQYF
TRBV20-1	.	.	TRBJ2-7	TGCAGTGCTAGAGCCCCCGGGGGTTACGAGCAGTACTTC	CSARAPGGYEQYF
TRBV19	few	.	TRBJ2-2	TGTGCCAGTAGTATAGACCCCAGGTGGACCGGGGAGCTGTTTTTT	CASSIDPRWTGELFF
TRBV20-1	.	TRBD1	TRBJ2-3	TGCAGTGCGGCACAGGGGGCGGGAGATACGCAGTATTTT	CSAAQGAGDTQYF
TRBV7-8	many	TRBD2	TRBJ2-7	TGTGCCAGCAGCTCACTAGCGGCTTACGAGCAGTACTTC	CASSSLAAYEQYF
TRBV7-2	many	.	TRBJ1-1	TGTGCCAGCAGCCCCGGGAAGGGACTAAAAGCTTTCTTT	CASSPGKGLKAFF
TRBV19	.	.	TRBJ2-3	TGTGCCAGTAGTATAAGGGGCTTGTCAGGCACAGATACGCAGTATTTT	CASSIRGLSGTDTQYF
TRBV10-3	.	.	TRBJ1-2	TGTGCCATCACCCTTGATGGGGTCAGTGGCTACACCTTC	CAITLDGVSGYTF
TRBV7-9	few	.	TRBJ1-1	TGTGCCAGCAGCCCTCCCGACCCCAGGGACCACACTGAAGCTTTCTTT	CASSPPDPRDHTEAFF